Presented here are 30 T cell receptor beta chains from one specimen sequenced in a study of early T cells in non-severe SARS-CoV-2 infection. TCRdb ran MiXCR on the 5' RACE reads and lists one entry per CDR3 protein. The table includes fewer than 80,000 distinct CDR3 sequences, roughly 8.2% detected once. The material was whole blood, obtained at baseline. Source of these receptors: an adult who was a healthcare worker with PCR-confirmed SARS-CoV-2 infection or an uninfected control (not recorded which).

The rearrangement uses TRBV19 and TRBJ2-1; 8 bases match TRBD1. The trim removed 3 bases at V and 6 bases at J, leaving 4 bases unmatched. The CDR3 sequence is 14 residues long. Per the germline V gene, CDR1 is LNHDA and CDR2 is SQIVND (reference sequence). The CDR3 nucleotides read TGTGCCAGTAGTATTCAGGGGACAGGCAATGAGCAGTTCTTC. As protein: CASSIQGTGNEQFF.

This clonotype was detected only a few times. The CDR3 region has the DNA TGTGCCAGCAGCTCGGGACAGGGCCCTGAAGCTTTCTTT. Translating gives CASSSGQGPEAFF. The V gene is TRBV5-4, the J gene TRBJ1-1; 9 nucleotides agree with TRBD1. The junction had 3 bases not matched to a gene; V was cut back by 3 bases and J by 6 bases. The CDR3 consists of 13 residues. CDR1 SGHNT and CDR2 YYREEE come from the germline V gene (reference sequence).

This clonotype has a handful of counts. The V gene is TRBV20-1, the J gene TRBJ1-4, with a tentative D call TRBD1 (6 bases). The CDR3 runs 13 residues. Trimming cost V 1 base and J 6 bases, with 9 bases left between them. Per germline, CDR1 DFQATT and CDR2 SNEGSKA (reference sequence). Written as DNA, the CDR3 is TGCAGTGCTAGAGGGGGGGCTTATGAAAAACTGTTTTTT. It specifies CSARGGAYEKLFF.

This clonotype was detected many times. The chain couples TRBV10-3 to TRBJ2-7; possible D gene TRBD2, 6 bases. The CDR3 length is 13 residues. CDR1 and CDR2 from the germline V gene are ENHRY and SYGVKD. V was cut by 7 bases and J by 3 bases, with 13 bases left in between. The CDR3 DNA is TGTGCCATCACTCCTGACGGGAGCTACGAGCAGTACTTC. Translated: CAITPDGSYEQYF.

This clonotype was seen only a few times. CDR3 residues: CASSPTGLFSYNEQFF. The CDR3, as DNA: TGTGCCAGCAGCCCCACAGGGCTTTTCTCCTACAATGAGCAGTTCTTC. The chain combines TRBV6-5 with TRBJ2-1, with D possibly being TRBD1 (6 bases). There are 16 residues in the CDR3. CDR1 and CDR2 (germline): MNHEY, SVGAGI. V lost 6 bases and J 0 bases, leaving 15 bases between the germline ends.

This clonotype turned up a few times. The CDR3, as DNA: TGCGCCAGCAGCCCGGGGGACAGAATGAACACTGAAGCTTTCTTT. Translating gives CASSPGDRMNTEAFF. The J gene is TRBJ1-1, the V gene TRBV5-1; the match to TRBD1 covers 7 bases. This CDR3 contains 15 residues. J gave up 0 bases and V 4 bases, and 6 bases lay outside the gene matches. CDR1 is SGHRS, CDR2 YFSETQ, per germline. The entire variable domain, with the rest obtained from reference TRBV5-1 and TRBJ1-1, is as follows: KAGVTQTPRYLIKTRGQQVTLSCSPISGHRSVSWYQQTPGQGLQFLFEYFSETQRNKGNFPGRFSGRQFSNSRSEMNVSTLELGDSALYLCASSPGDRMNTEAFFGQGTRLTVV.

The rearrangement links TRBV7-2 to TRBJ1-5; no firm D call. This CDR3 is 14 amino acids long. Between the trimmed V and J ends, which lost 1 base and 7 bases, there was a span of 11 bases. Germline V gene lookup returns CDR1 SGHTA and CDR2 FQGNSA. The CDR3 nucleotides are TGTGCCAGCAGCTTAGGAGAGAGCAGGCAGCCCCAGCATTTT. The encoded protein is CASSLGESRQPQHF.

V usage is TRBV11-3 and J usage is TRBJ1-1, with TRBD1 identical over 7 bases. From germline, CDR1 is SGHNT and CDR2 YENEEA. The V gene end was trimmed by 5 bases and the J gene end by 4 bases; junction bases not matched to a gene: 4. This CDR3 contains 13 residues. The CDR3 DNA is TGTGCCAGCAGCCTAACAGGGGCCACTGAAGCTTTCTTT. This translates into CASSLTGATEAFF.

V and J are TRBV12-3 or TRBV12-4 and TRBJ2-2, with 10 bases aligning to TRBD1. The CDR3 consists of 16 residues. V lost 3 bases to trimming and J lost 3 bases; unmatched junction nucleotides: 4. CDR3 residues: CASSLGQGLHTGELFF. Written as DNA, the CDR3 is TGTGCCAGCAGTTTGGGACAGGGGTTACACACCGGGGAGCTGTTTTTT.

This sequence joins TRBV7-2 and TRBJ2-5; 7 bases fit TRBD1. The CDR3 contains 14 residues. With 4 bases clipped from V and 2 bases from J, the junction kept 4 bases outside the gene matches. Germline V gene sequence: CDR1 SGHTA, CDR2 FQGNSA. CDR3 sequence (DNA): TGTGCCAGCAGCTCGGGACAGTTGCAAGAGACCCAGTACTTC. This gives the protein CASSSGQLQETQYF.

This chain links TRBV7-6 with TRBJ2-1; a possible D gene is TRBD1 (5 bases). Germline CDR1 reads SGHVS; CDR2 reads FNYEAQ. This CDR3 spans 14 amino acids. The V end lost 2 bases, the J end lost 9 bases, and 14 bases lay between the germline ends. The CDR3 here is CASSLWGSGGEQFF. The DNA of the CDR3 is TGTGCCAGCAGCTTATGGGGCTCAGGCGGTGAGCAGTTCTTC.

The chain has TRBV5-1 and TRBJ2-3; D gene uncertain. Per the germline V gene, CDR1 is SGHRS and CDR2 is YFSETQ. The CDR3 has 16 amino acids. With 6 bases removed from V and 2 bases from J, the gap between germline ends came to 19 bases. DNA for the CDR3: TGCGCCAGCACCGTCCGACCGGGCCTCAACACAGATACGCAGTATTTT. Residues: CASTVRPGLNTDTQYF.

This clonotype was seen more than once but under ten times. The rearrangement uses TRBV7-3 and TRBJ2-1; possible D gene TRBD1, 6 bases. V was shortened by 4 bases and J by 9 bases, with 10 bases between the two germline ends. Germline values: CDR1 SGHTA, CDR2 FQGTGA. This CDR3 has 12 residues. The CDR3 loop reads CASSSTGLEQFF. In nucleotides, the CDR3 is TGTGCCAGCAGCTCCACAGGGCTTGAGCAGTTCTTC. Full variable domain (rest looked up from reference TRBV7-3 and TRBJ2-1): GAGVSQTPSNKVTEKGKYVELRCDPISGHTALYWYRQSLGQGPEFLIYFQGTGAADDSGLPNDRFFAVRPEGSVSTLKIQRTERGDSAVYLCASSSTGLEQFFGPGTRLTVL.

This clonotype was counted many times. V and J are TRBV6-6 and TRBJ2-7; possibly TRBD2 for D (5 bases). This CDR3 is 16 amino acids long. Trimming left V 0 bases short and J 3 bases short, with 15 bases between. CDR1 and CDR2 (germline): MNHNY, SVGAGI (reference sequence). This chain's CDR3 is CASSYSLGDLNYEQYF. As DNA, the CDR3 is TGTGCCAGCAGTTACTCCCTGGGAGACCTAAACTACGAGCAGTACTTC.

Ten or more counts support this clonotype. The CDR3 nucleotides are TGTGCCAGCAGTTTCTGGACTAGCGGGGGTGGCGAGCAGTTCTTC. Its translation: CASSFWTSGGGEQFF. The chain is built from TRBV12-3 or TRBV12-4 and TRBJ2-1; the match to TRBD2 covers 13 bases. This CDR3 comprises 15 residues. Trimming cost V 3 bases and J 10 bases; bases outside gene matches: 6.

This clonotype appeared many times. The chain recombines TRBV7-3 with TRBJ2-2; 7 nucleotides line up with TRBD1. The CDR3 totals 14 residues. The V gene end was trimmed by 1 base and the J gene end by 6 bases; junction bases not matched to a gene: 2. Per the germline V gene, CDR1 is SGHTA and CDR2 is FQGTGA. CDR3: CASSLRQGAGELFF. CDR3 sequence (DNA): TGTGCCAGCAGCTTAAGACAGGGCGCCGGGGAGCTGTTTTTT.

This clonotype has just a few counts. The rearrangement joins TRBV11-2 to TRBJ2-1; TRBD2 aligns across 9 bases. CDR1 is SGHAT, CDR2 FQNNGV, per germline. This CDR3 is 15 amino acids long. After removal of 7 bases from V and 8 bases from J, the junction contained 12 bases not matched to a gene. The DNA of the CDR3 is TGTGCCAGCACCAGTGACCCGGGACTAGCATATGAGCAGTTCTTC. Translated: CASTSDPGLAYEQFF.

This clonotype has ten or more counts. The chain combines TRBV7-3 with TRBJ1-6; D might be TRBD1 (6 bases). Germline CDR1 is SGHTA and CDR2 is FQGTGA. There are 15 residues in the CDR3. The V end lost 5 bases, the J end lost 7 bases, and 15 bases lay between the germline ends. The CDR3 loop is CASSREGDSNSPLHF. The CDR3 nucleotides are TGTGCCAGCAGCCGGGAGGGGGACTCCAATTCACCCCTCCACTTT.

This clonotype showed up just a few times. The chain joins TRBV9 to TRBJ1-3; D remains ambiguous. The ends were cut back, 3 bases at V and 6 bases at J, with 16 bases in the middle. The CDR3 consists of 15 residues. Germline V gene sequence: CDR1 SGDLS, CDR2 YYNGEE. Here the CDR3 DNA reads TGTGCCAGCAGCGGGTGGAATGGGGTGTTAAACACCATATATTTT. Amino acids: CASSGWNGVLNTIYF. Complete variable domain (other parts from reference TRBV9 and TRBJ1-3): DSGVTQTPKHLITATGQRVTLRCSPRSGDLSVYWYQQSLDQGLQFLIQYYNGEERAKGNILERFSAQQFPDLHSELNLSSLELGDSALYFCASSGWNGVLNTIYFGEGSWLTVV.

Here the CDR3 DNA reads TGTGCCAGCAGCCAAGAGGGCGGGAGCCGCCAAGAGACCCAGTACTTC. It translates to CASSQEGGSRQETQYF. The chain links TRBV3-1 to TRBJ2-5, with 7 bases matching TRBD2. The CDR3 runs to 16 residues. Germline CDR1 LGHDT, CDR2 YNNKEL (reference sequence). V dropped 0 bases and J dropped 1; count of bases not matched to a gene: 5.

In DNA form, the CDR3 reads TGTGCCAGCTCACCACTGTTAAAGACAGATACGCAGTATTTT. Translating gives CASSPLLKTDTQYF. The chain uses TRBV18 and TRBJ2-3; D gene uncertain. This CDR3 region has 14 residues. The germline V gene has CDR1 KGHSH and CDR2 LQKENI. V was shortened by 1 base and J by 3 bases, with 8 bases between the two germline ends.

This clonotype was found a few times. V gene TRBV30 combines with J gene TRBJ1-1; 8 positions match TRBD1. Trimming took 0 bases from V and 11 from J; bases not matched to a gene: 5. Germline lookup yields CDR1 GTSNPN and CDR2 SVGIG (reference sequence). The CDR3 has 12 amino acids. Here the CDR3 DNA reads TGTGCCTGGAGTGTTTGGCAGGGGGCCGCTTTCTTT. Translation gives CAWSVWQGAAFF.

CDR3 in amino acids: CASTLRGHAGGYTF. The CDR3 DNA reads TGTGCCAGCACCCTCAGGGGTCACGCCGGCGGCTACACCTTC. This sequence joins TRBV12-3 or TRBV12-4 and TRBJ1-2, with a tentative D call TRBD1 (6 bases). The CDR3 is 14 amino acids. Between the trimmed V and J ends, which lost 7 bases and 8 bases, there was a span of 20 bases.

CDR3 nucleotides: TGCAGTGCTAGAGTGCAGCAGAATGAAGCTTTCTTT. This gives the protein CSARVQQNEAFF. The V call is TRBV20-1, the J call TRBJ1-1; D gene unclear. The CDR3 has 12 residues. The V gene's germline CDR1 is DFQATT and CDR2 SNEGSKA (reference sequence). Trimming took 1 base from V and 7 from J, leaving 10 bases between them.

A few counts support this clonotype. V gene TRBV20-1 combines with J gene TRBJ2-7; D ambiguous. CDR1 and CDR2 from the germline V gene are DFQATT and SNEGSKA (reference sequence). The CDR3 length is 11 residues. Trimming removed 6 bases from V and 6 bases from J, with 12 bases in between. In nucleotides, the CDR3 is TGCAGTGCGAGAAGGACGACCGAGCAGTACTTC. Protein sequence: CSARRTTEQYF.

This clonotype was recorded many times. This rearrangement joins TRBV18 to TRBJ1-3, with D perhaps TRBD1 (5 bases). This CDR3 contains 15 residues. The germline V and J ends were trimmed by 2 bases and 0 bases, with 8 bases remaining between them. In germline, CDR1 is KGHSH, CDR2 LQKENI. Here the CDR3 DNA reads TGTGCCAGCTCACCAGACAGCCACTCTGGAAACACCATATATTTT. This gives the protein CASSPDSHSGNTIYF.

At least ten counts were recorded for this clonotype. This CDR3 reads CASNRGGDGYTF. The CDR3 DNA is TGTGCCAGCAACAGGGGCGGTGATGGCTACACCTTC. The chain recombines TRBV19 with TRBJ1-2; 7 nucleotides agree with TRBD1. Trimming at V came to 9 bases and at J to 6 bases, leaving 7 bases not matched to a gene. Germline loops: CDR1 LNHDA, CDR2 SQIVND (reference sequence). The CDR3 extends over 12 amino acids.

The V call is TRBV20-1, the J call TRBJ1-2; D is possibly TRBD1 (5 bases). The V end was cut by 1 base, the J end by 4 bases, with 13 bases between. CDR3 length equals 14 residues. From germline, CDR1 is DFQATT and CDR2 SNEGSKA (reference sequence). Here the CDR3 DNA reads TGCAGTGCTAGAGCGTGGGACGGAAGCTATGGCTACACCTTC. Translated, it gives CSARAWDGSYGYTF.

The V call is TRBV28, the J call TRBJ2-6; TRBD1 aligns across 8 bases. The CDR3 extends over 16 amino acids. Germline CDR1 is MDHEN and CDR2 is SYDVKM. After removal of 4 bases from V and 4 bases from J, the junction contained 6 bases not matched to a gene. CDR3 coding DNA: TGTGCCAGCAGTTCCCAGGACAGGGCCGGGGCCAACGTCCTGACTTTC. It specifies CASSSQDRAGANVLTF.

This clonotype was counted many times. V usage is TRBV27 and J usage is TRBJ2-5; no clear D. Trimming took 2 bases from V and 2 from J, leaving 12 bases between them. This CDR3 has 15 amino acids. Germline assignment: CDR1 MNHEY and CDR2 SMNVEV (reference sequence). The CDR3 loop reads CASSLVSPSQETQYF. The DNA of the CDR3 is TGTGCCAGCAGTTTAGTTTCCCCCTCTCAAGAGACCCAGTACTTC.